This T cell receptor beta chain was sequenced in a study of regulatory T cells in long-lasting Graves disease. Study-level points and caveats: Persistent Graves' patients had lower TCR diversity than newly diagnosed ones. Sharing of public clonotypes was greater in persistent patients (more than 2,500) than in new patients (around 1,000).

On this clonotype itself: Its antigen is unidentified.

Trimming shortened V by 6 bases and J by 7 bases, and 24 bases separated the two germline ends. This CDR3 is 17 amino acids long. The germline gives CDR1 SNHLY, CDR2 FYNNEI. This sample's time point: persistent/refractory GD, antithyroid drugs over 5 years with positive TRAb. Following extraction of RNA from PBMCs, that RNA was used to make the TCR library. Through Arm-PCR of CDR3 regions and iRepertoire HTBI primers, TCR beta libraries were built. TCRdb re-derived calls from the multiplex PCR reads in MiXCR, one entry per CDR3 protein. The table has under 450,000 distinct CDR3 sequences, around 20% seen once; the top ten hold 26%.

The sample here was peripheral blood mononuclear cells (PBMCs), taken when the disease was refractory, from a patient treated with antithyroid drugs. This rearrangement joins TRBV2 to TRBJ1-4; D perhaps matches TRBD1 (5 bases). The TCR sequence derives from a female donor with Graves disease. CDR3 bases: TGTGCCAGCAGCCAAATAAACGAAATACGAAGGGGTGAAAAACTGTTTTTT. Translated: CASSQINEIRRGEKLFF.